This T cell receptor beta chain originates from a study of blood T cell repertoires in COVID-19. Study summary: The United States, Italy and Spain were the sources of the acute and convalescent COVID-19 samples. PBMCs, B-cell-depleted T cells, or T cells provided the cDNA or gDNA that made up the material.

Authors' methods: Reference gene primer amplification yielded estimated nucleated cell counts. Sequencing was performed with immunoSEQ multiplex PCR; in TCRdb, only in-frame clones are kept and a portion is missing. The V and J calls and clone size were taken over from that table, and D and trimming were inferred from the DNA. Of some 110,000 clones in the sample, approximately 89% were seen once. This CDR3 is 18 amino acids long. The V gene's germline CDR1 is LGHNA and CDR2 YSLEER. V shed 0 bases and J shed 0 bases, with 14 bases lying between them. This receptor was taken from a man aged 35 to 55 with acute or convalescent COVID-19. The specimen sequenced was peripheral blood. The chain uses TRBV4-3 and TRBJ1-4, with a weak D call TRBD1 (5 bases). The CDR3 coding sequence is TGCGCCAGCAGCCAAGACCCAGCCGACAGTGCAACTAATGAAAAACTGTTTTTT. This gives the protein CASSQDPADSATNEKLFF.